This TCR beta chain came from a study of cytomegalovirus exposure and HLA in healthy donors. Findings and limits, study-wide: At a 0.05 false discovery rate, a later analysis found some 18,000 TCR beta sequences to be associated with HLA alleles. Clonal expansion was found to be greater in HLA-associated TCR beta chains than in equally common others in a later analysis.

This clone has only one observation. What it binds is not known. Everyone who donated was a healthy bone marrow donor. This CDR3 is built from 13 residues. Trimming shortened V by 2 bases and J by 0 bases, and 4 bases separated the two germline ends. In germline, CDR1 is SGDLS, CDR2 YYNGEE. The PCR ran on 60 Vbeta and 13 Jbeta primers. The data were produced by immunoSEQ multiplex PCR, yet TCRdb's version contains in-frame clones alone and is incomplete. The sample comprises 110,000 to 150,000 clones, 70% to 80% of which are singletons, and 3% to 3.5% rests with the top ten. This rearrangement joins TRBV9 to TRBJ2-3; D gene unclear. This TCR was recovered from a female donor in good health and CMV-seronegative. The specimen sequenced was PBMCs. The CDR3 is CASSVGSTDTQYF. In DNA form, the CDR3 reads TGTGCCAGCAGCGTGGGCAGCACAGATACGCAGTATTTT.